The 9 T cell receptor beta chains in this list originate from one sample, sequenced in a study of cytomegalovirus exposure and HLA in healthy donors. The PCR contained 60 Vbeta and 13 Jbeta primers. Produced via immunoSEQ multiplex PCR; TCRdb's table is partial and in-frame only. The table has 190,000 or so clones, about 80% seen once; the top ten hold about 0.63%. The sequencing input was PBMCs. The receptors stem from a boy aged 5 to 17 in good health and CMV-seronegative.

V gene TRBV11-3 combines with J gene TRBJ2-5; 11 bases fit TRBD2. Trimming cost V 1 base and J 2 bases; bases outside gene matches: 3. This CDR3 spans 16 amino acids. Germline V gene data show CDR1 as SGHNT and CDR2 as YENEEA. This chain's CDR3 is CASSLGTSGFQETQYF. The CDR3 DNA is TGTGCCAGCAGCTTAGGGACTAGCGGGTTTCAAGAGACCCAGTACTTC. The full variable domain, rest sourced from reference TRBV11-3 and TRBJ2-5, is EAGVVQSPRYKIIEKKQPVAFWCNPISGHNTLYWYLQNLGQGPELLIRYENEEAVDDSQLPKDRFSAERLKGVDSTLKIQPAELGDSAVYLCASSLGTSGFQETQYFGPGTRLLVL.

V is TRBV9 and J is TRBJ2-7; 9 positions match TRBD2. The junction had 9 bases not matched to a gene; V was cut back by 0 bases and J by 2 bases. The CDR3 runs to 17 residues. Germline V gene data show CDR1 as SGDLS and CDR2 as YYNGEE. CDR3 sequence (DNA): TGTGCCAGCAGCGTAGGAGGGCTAGCGGGATACCCCTACGAGCAGTACTTC. This encodes CASSVGGLAGYPYEQYF. Together with reference TRBV9 and TRBJ2-7, the CDR3 gives the full variable domain: DSGVTQTPKHLITATGQRVTLRCSPRSGDLSVYWYQQSLDQGLQFLIQYYNGEERAKGNILERFSAQQFPDLHSELNLSSLELGDSALYFCASSVGGLAGYPYEQYFGPGTRLTVT.

The chain uses TRBV5-1 and TRBJ2-4; tentative D call: TRBD2 (6 bases). The CDR3 runs 14 residues. Trimming removed 4 bases from V and 6 bases from J, with 14 bases in between. Germline CDR1 is SGHRS and CDR2 is YFSETQ. CDR3 nucleotide sequence: TGCGCCAGCAGCCCTGGGGGGAAGACAAACATTCAGTACTTC. Translated: CASSPGGKTNIQYF.

The chain uses TRBV30 and TRBJ1-5, with D tentatively TRBD1 (5 bases). Trimming left V 6 bases short and J 0 bases short, with 15 bases between. The germline V gene encodes CDR1 GTSNPN and CDR2 SVGIG (reference sequence). The CDR3 is 15 residues long. This CDR3 reads CACSQGAGSNQPQHF. The CDR3 DNA is TGTGCCTGCTCCCAAGGGGCCGGTAGCAATCAGCCCCAGCATTTT.

The V gene is TRBV6-4, the J gene TRBJ2-1; TRBD2 matches 11 bases. CDR1 is MRHNA and CDR2 is SNTAGT in the germline V gene. The CDR3 runs to 15 residues. Germline trimming cut 6 bases from V and 10 bases from J; bases unmatched to any gene: 11. The CDR3 coding sequence is TGTGCCAGCAGCCCCGAAGTAGCGGGAGGGGAGGAGCAGTTCTTC. Its translation is CASSPEVAGGEEQFF.

The rearrangement joins TRBV9 to TRBJ1-4, with a possible D match to TRBD1 (5 bases). The CDR3 has 14 residues. Germline V gene sequence: CDR1 SGDLS, CDR2 YYNGEE. V was trimmed by 0 bases and J by 2 bases, leaving 5 bases between them. CDR3 in DNA: TGTGCCAGCAGCGTAGGGGGCACTAATGAAAAACTGTTTTTT. Translated: CASSVGGTNEKLFF.

The gene calls are TRBV11-2 and TRBJ2-3, with D possibly TRBD2 on 6 matching bases. V was pared by 5 bases and J by 2 bases, with 20 bases between. This CDR3 is built from 17 residues. The V gene's germline CDR1 is SGHAT and CDR2 FQNNGV. In DNA form, the CDR3 reads TGTGCCAGCAGCCCTCCGGGGGACGCCGGATTCACAGATACGCAGTATTTT. It translates to CASSPPGDAGFTDTQYF.

This chain links TRBV6-6 with TRBJ1-2, with D perhaps TRBD1 (5 bases). The CDR3 has 12 residues. CDR1 MNHNY and CDR2 SVGAGI come from the germline V gene (reference sequence). The V end lost 10 bases, the J end lost 4 bases, and 13 bases lay between the germline ends. For the CDR3, the DNA is TGTGCCACCTATAGGGGAGGCTATGGCTACACCTTC. This gives the protein CATYRGGYGYTF.

The CDR3 is CASSSNVQGGVGEQYF. The CDR3 bases are TGCGCCAGCAGCTCCAACGTACAGGGTGGAGTCGGCGAGCAGTACTTC. The chain uses TRBV5-1 and TRBJ2-7, with D maybe TRBD1 (6 bases). The CDR3 spans 16 residues. CDR1 is SGHRS and CDR2 is YFSETQ in the germline V gene. Trimming removed 3 bases at V and 6 bases at J, with 22 bases between.